The clone carrying this T cell receptor (beta chain) was observed at least ten times. Its antigen is unknown. Researchers built TCR beta libraries using quantitative 5'-RACE with molecular barcodes. TCRdb called the 5' RACE reads again in MiXCR, with one record for every CDR3 protein. The sample shows about 440,000 distinct CDR3 sequences, over 15% of them seen only once. The sample belongs to a study of CD8 T cells in ankylosing spondylitis. Study-level points and caveats: Reactive arthritis synovial fluid and blood previously showed some of these motif variants. Seven to nine highly homologous variants made up a TCR beta motif, and this motif appeared characteristic of ankylosing spondylitis blood. As reported, disease-linked clones showed significant enrichment in matched ankylosing spondylitis synovial fluid. Within peripheral blood, clones linked to disease were CD8+ and relatively rare.

V shed 1 base and J shed 4 bases, with 8 bases lying between them. There are 13 residues in the CDR3. Germline loops: CDR1 KGHSH, CDR2 LQKENI. The clonotype was recovered from a male donor with ankylosing spondylitis. Material for sequencing was blood, either unsorted or a sorted T cell fraction (not recorded which). The gene calls are TRBV18 and TRBJ2-7; D ambiguous. CDR3 protein: CASSPRVSYEQYF. CDR3 nucleotides: TGTGCCAGCTCACCACGAGTAAGTTACGAGCAGTACTTC.